The 30 T cell receptor beta chains below all came from one sample that was sequenced in a study of tumor T cells in aggressive B-cell lymphoma. Here immunoSEQ multiplex PCR was the method, and the copy in TCRdb shows in-frame clones only, minus some. The sample yields 7,000 to 8,000 clones, over 75% seen once. What was sequenced was tumor tissue. The receptor source for this set is an adult with diffuse large B cell lymphoma.

There are a few counts of this clone. The genes are TRBV19 and TRBJ1-5; D is undetermined. V was clipped by 5 bases and J by 1 base, with 12 bases between them. Looked up from germline, CDR1 is LNHDA and CDR2 is SQIVND (reference sequence). This CDR3 comprises 15 residues. CDR3 region: CASSSLAMSNQPQHF. The DNA for the CDR3 is TGTGCCAGTAGTTCGCTTGCGATGAGCAATCAGCCCCAGCATTTT.

The chain employs TRBV27 and TRBJ1-5; TRBD1 matches at 8 bases. This CDR3 is 15 amino acids long. Germline V CDR1 and CDR2: MNHEY, SMNVEV (reference sequence). V was pared by 6 bases and J by 3 bases, with 7 bases of the junction left unmatched. The CDR3 sequence is CASRPGRGLNQPQHF. The CDR3 DNA reads TGTGCCAGCAGGCCAGGCAGGGGGCTCAATCAGCCCCAGCATTTT.

The V call is TRBV23-1, the J call TRBJ1-1, with 9 bases lining up with TRBD1. TRBV23-1 qualifies as an ORF whose function is uncertain. The CDR3 is 14 residues long. Germline trimming cut 8 bases from V and 5 bases from J; bases unmatched to any gene: 9. DNA of the CDR3: TGCGCCAGCGGGCACAGGGGGCGCGGGACTGAAGCTTTCTTT. Its protein is CASGHRGRGTEAFF.

The gene calls are TRBV7-9 and TRBJ2-2; 7 positions match TRBD2. V shed 4 bases and J 3 bases; nucleotides not matched to a gene: 2. This CDR3 contains 14 residues. Germline-derived CDR1 and CDR2 are SEHNR and FQNEAQ (reference sequence). The CDR3, as DNA: TGTGCCAGCAGCTGGGGGAGGGACACCGGGGAGCTGTTTTTT. Residues: CASSWGRDTGELFF.

V and J are TRBV9 and TRBJ2-7; possibly TRBD2 for D (6 bases). V dropped 0 bases and J dropped 0 bases, with 10 bases sitting between them. CDR3 length equals 15 residues. Germline CDR1 and CDR2: SGDLS and YYNGEE. CDR3 nucleotide sequence: TGTGCCAGCAGCGTAGCGGAGGGGTTCTCCTACGAGCAGTACTTC. This translates into CASSVAEGFSYEQYF. Looking up the rest from reference TRBV9 and TRBJ2-7 gives the full variable domain: DSGVTQTPKHLITATGQRVTLRCSPRSGDLSVYWYQQSLDQGLQFLIQYYNGEERAKGNILERFSAQQFPDLHSELNLSSLELGDSALYFCASSVAEGFSYEQYFGPGTRLTVT.

The J gene is TRBJ2-2, the V gene TRBV5-4; TRBD2 matches at 16 bases. Germline V gene lookup returns CDR1 SGHNT and CDR2 YYREEE (reference sequence). V trimming: 4 bases; J trimming: 7 bases; junction bases outside the gene matches: 10. CDR3 size: 18 residues. CDR3 residues: CASSPPGLAGGPGGELFF. The CDR3 DNA sequence: TGTGCCAGCAGCCCGCCGGGACTAGCGGGAGGGCCGGGCGGGGAGCTGTTTTTT.

CDR3 DNA sequence: TGTGCCAGCAGCTCACGGACAGGGGGTGGGGAAGCTTTCTTT. Its translation: CASSSRTGGGEAFF. V gene TRBV7-2 combines with J gene TRBJ1-1, with TRBD1 matching over 10 bases. The CDR3 runs to 14 residues. Germline V lookup: CDR1 SGHTA, CDR2 FQGNSA. V gave up 4 bases and J gave up 8 bases; unmatched junction bases: 7.

This chain connects TRBV19 to TRBJ1-4; tentatively, D is TRBD1 (6 bases). Trimming took off 4 bases at V and 6 bases at J, with 18 bases between the two ends. From germline, CDR1 is LNHDA and CDR2 SQIVND (reference sequence). CDR3 size: 16 residues. The CDR3 sequence: CASSTIVGAGDEKLFF. The CDR3 nucleotides are TGTGCCAGTAGTACCATCGTGGGGGCGGGCGATGAAAAACTGTTTTTT.

The chain combines TRBV10-3 with TRBJ2-5; TRBD1 is a possible D gene (5 bases). This CDR3 spans 13 amino acids. Germline-derived CDR1 and CDR2 are ENHRY and SYGVKD. The V gene lost 5 bases and the J gene lost 5 bases, with 12 bases spanning the gap. The CDR3 loop is CAISPPPGETQYF. The CDR3 region has the DNA TGTGCCATCAGTCCACCGCCAGGGGAGACCCAGTACTTC.

The rearrangement uses TRBV7-2 and TRBJ2-4; 8 bases align to TRBD1. The junction had 5 bases not matched to a gene; V was cut back by 5 bases and J by 5 bases. Per germline, CDR1 SGHTA and CDR2 FQGNSA. The CDR3 consists of 14 residues. The CDR3 loop is CASSLTGVQNIQYF. DNA of the CDR3: TGTGCCAGCAGCCTGACAGGGGTCCAAAACATTCAGTACTTC. The variable domain in full, with the rest retrieved from reference TRBV7-2 and TRBJ2-4, is GAGVSQSPSNKVTEKGKDVELRCDPISGHTALYWYRQSLGQGLEFLIYFQGNSAPDKSGLPSDRFSAERTGGSVSTLTIQRTQQEDSAVYLCASSLTGVQNIQYFGAGTRLSVL.

This clone was seen a handful of times. J is TRBJ2-5 and V is TRBV5-6; TRBD2 agrees at 9 bases. Trimming removed 1 base from V and 0 bases from J; junction bases left unmatched: 4. Germline V gives CDR1 SGHDT, CDR2 YYEEEE. This CDR3 spans 16 amino acids. CDR3 loop: CASSLYASGNQETQYF. In DNA, the CDR3 is TGTGCCAGCAGCTTGTATGCTAGCGGGAACCAAGAGACCCAGTACTTC.

The rearrangement links TRBV5-1 to TRBJ2-1; D is ambiguous. This CDR3 has 15 amino acids. The ends were cut back, 0 bases at V and 0 bases at J, with 7 bases in the middle. The V gene's germline CDR1 is SGHRS and CDR2 YFSETQ. Here the CDR3 DNA reads TGCGCCAGCAGCTTGGTATCCCTCTCCTACAATGAGCAGTTCTTC. It codes for CASSLVSLSYNEQFF. Filled out from reference TRBV5-1 and TRBJ2-1, the complete variable domain reads KAGVTQTPRYLIKTRGQQVTLSCSPISGHRSVSWYQQTPGQGLQFLFEYFSETQRNKGNFPGRFSGRQFSNSRSEMNVSTLELGDSALYLCASSLVSLSYNEQFFGPGTRLTVL.

The genes are TRBV5-1 and TRBJ2-1; possibly TRBD2 for D (6 bases). The CDR3 runs to 13 residues. V was trimmed by 4 bases and J by 6 bases, leaving 11 bases between them. Germline loops: CDR1 SGHRS, CDR2 YFSETQ. The chain's CDR3 is CASSMGLINEQFF. As DNA, the CDR3 is TGCGCCAGCAGCATGGGACTGATCAATGAGCAGTTCTTC.

This clone occurred a few times. The chain has TRBV28 and TRBJ2-1; 12 bases map to TRBD2. The germline CDR1 and CDR2 sequences are MDHEN and SYDVKM. V lost 2 bases and J lost 7; bases outside the gene matches: 0. This CDR3 region has 14 residues. This chain's CDR3 is CASSLTSGRNEQFF. CDR3 nucleotides: TGTGCCAGCAGTTTAACTAGCGGGAGGAATGAGCAGTTCTTC.

The chain recombines TRBV12-5 with TRBJ2-1; 11 bases map to TRBD1. The germline V gene has CDR1 LGHNT and CDR2 FRNRAP. V lost 5 bases, J lost 3 bases, and 12 bases stayed unmatched. This CDR3 comprises 18 residues. CDR3: CASGVIFTGTGGYNEQFF. DNA of the CDR3: TGTGCTAGTGGTGTCATTTTTACCGGGACAGGGGGCTACAATGAGCAGTTCTTC.

The gene calls are TRBV4-2 and TRBJ2-3, with 10 bases aligning to TRBD2. CDR1 and CDR2 from the germline V gene are LGHNA and YNFKEQ. The V gene end was trimmed by 2 bases and the J gene end by 5 bases; junction bases not matched to a gene: 7. The CDR3 has 16 amino acids. The CDR3 DNA follows: TGTGCCAGCAGCCAACGTCCTAGCGGGAGAATAGATACGCAGTATTTT. This translates into CASSQRPSGRIDTQYF.

This chain connects TRBV4-1 to TRBJ2-7; D may be TRBD2 (6 bases). Germline V gene data show CDR1 as MGHRA and CDR2 as YSYEKL. The CDR3 is 14 residues long. Trimming stripped 2 bases from V and 2 bases from J, with 10 bases between. The CDR3 protein is CASSQLARTYEQYF. The CDR3 DNA sequence: TGCGCCAGCAGCCAACTAGCGAGGACCTACGAGCAGTACTTC.

V is TRBV11-2 and J is TRBJ2-7; 8 nucleotides line up with TRBD1. The length of the CDR3 is 15 residues. Germline V gene data show CDR1 as SGHAT and CDR2 as FQNNGV. V gave up 3 bases and J gave up 4 bases; unmatched junction bases: 8. The CDR3 DNA reads as TGTGCCAGCAGCTTTGCCGGACAGGGAGCTTACGAGCAGTACTTC. Translating gives CASSFAGQGAYEQYF.

V and J are TRBV25-1 and TRBJ2-5; D remains unclear. The CDR3 has 12 residues. Trimming pared 2 bases from V and 1 base from J, leaving 2 bases between. The germline V gene encodes CDR1 MGHDK and CDR2 SYGVNS. CDR3 nucleotide sequence: TGTGCCAGCAGTGAACTCCAAGAGACCCAGTACTTC. Translation gives CASSELQETQYF. Looking up the rest from reference TRBV25-1 and TRBJ2-5 gives the full variable domain: EADIYQTPRYLVIGTGKKITLECSQTMGHDKMYWYQQDPGMELHLIHYSYGVNSTEKGDLSSESTVSRIRTEHFPLTLESARPSHTSQYLCASSELQETQYFGPGTRLLVL.

The J gene is TRBJ2-7, the V gene TRBV27, with TRBD2 identical over 7 bases. Germline trimming cut 4 bases from V and 11 bases from J; bases unmatched to any gene: 5. Germline CDR1 reads MNHEY; CDR2 reads SMNVEV (reference sequence). This CDR3 contains 11 residues. The CDR3 here is CASSSSGRKYF. The CDR3 nucleotides are TGTGCCAGCAGTTCGTCCGGGAGGAAGTACTTC.

There are a few counts of this clone. The gene calls are TRBV18 and TRBJ1-3; D not resolved. In germline, CDR1 is KGHSH, CDR2 LQKENI. V lost 4 bases and J 2 bases, leaving 9 bases between the germline ends. The CDR3 extends over 14 amino acids. The CDR3 DNA reads as TGTGCCAGCTCACTTATAGAGACTGGAAACACCATATATTTT. Translation gives CASSLIETGNTIYF.

The rearrangement links TRBV27 to TRBJ2-7; D might be TRBD1 (6 bases). Trimming left V 6 bases short and J 0 bases short, with 12 bases between. The CDR3 totals 14 residues. Looked up from germline, CDR1 is MNHEY and CDR2 is SMNVEV (reference sequence). The CDR3 sequence is CASRPDRSSYEQYF. The CDR3 DNA reads TGTGCCAGCAGGCCAGACAGGAGCTCCTACGAGCAGTACTTC.

This clone occurred a few times. The J gene is TRBJ1-1, the V gene TRBV7-8; D possibly corresponds to TRBD1 (5 bases). V was cut by 5 bases and J by 1 base, with 14 bases left in between. The CDR3 sequence is 15 residues long. Germline V gene data show CDR1 as SGHVS and CDR2 as FQNEAQ. The DNA for the CDR3 is TGTGCCAGCAGCCCCCGGGAGGGGAGGAACACTGAAGCTTTCTTT. Its translation is CASSPREGRNTEAFF.

V usage is TRBV27 and J usage is TRBJ1-4; the D gene is possibly TRBD1 (6 bases). Deletions cut 6 bases from V and 8 bases from J, with 19 bases between. Germline values: CDR1 MNHEY, CDR2 SMNVEV (reference sequence). CDR3 length equals 15 residues. CDR3 bases: TGTGCCAGCAGATCCCCTCCAGGGGTGGGAGAAAAACTGTTTTTT. Its protein product is CASRSPPGVGEKLFF. The variable domain in full, with the rest retrieved from reference TRBV27 and TRBJ1-4, is EAQVTQNPRYLITVTGKKLTVTCSQNMNHEYMSWYRQDPGLGLRQIYYSMNVEVTDKGDVPEGYKVSRKEKRNFPLILESPSPNQTSLYFCASRSPPGVGEKLFFGSGTQLSVL.

V usage is TRBV7-9 and J usage is TRBJ2-1; 11 bases align to TRBD2. CDR1 is SEHNR, CDR2 FQNEAQ, per germline (reference sequence). The CDR3 contains 16 residues. V was pared by 6 bases and J by 4 bases, with 8 bases of the junction left unmatched. The DNA for the CDR3 is TGTGCCAGCAGTTCCTCCGGGACTAGCGGTTACAATGAGCAGTTCTTC. It yields the protein CASSSSGTSGYNEQFF.

The rearrangement uses TRBV7-9 and TRBJ2-5, with TRBD2 identical over 7 bases. V shed 4 bases, J shed 5 bases, and the junction held 13 bases outside the gene matches. CDR3 length equals 16 residues. Germline CDR1 is SEHNR and CDR2 is FQNEAQ (reference sequence). This CDR3 is CASSSSWGGSRETQYF. CDR3 DNA sequence: TGTGCCAGCAGCTCCTCCTGGGGCGGGAGCCGCGAGACCCAGTACTTC.

The chain is built from TRBV7-9 and TRBJ2-3; D possibly corresponds to TRBD1 (6 bases). This CDR3 contains 14 residues. Germline values: CDR1 SEHNR, CDR2 FQNEAQ (reference sequence). Trimming cost V 5 bases and J 4 bases, with 13 bases left between them. CDR3 sequence: CASSPRGFPDTQYF. CDR3 coding DNA: TGTGCCAGCAGCCCCAGGGGCTTCCCAGATACGCAGTATTTT.

This sequence joins TRBV2 and TRBJ2-2, with D perhaps matching TRBD1 (5 bases). The CDR3 is 14 amino acids. Germline V CDR1 and CDR2: SNHLY, FYNNEI. Trimming stripped 4 bases from V and 1 base from J, with 7 bases between. For the CDR3, the DNA is TGTGCCAGCAGTGGACAGATGAACACCGGGGAGCTGTTTTTT. Its protein is CASSGQMNTGELFF.

V usage is TRBV9 and J usage is TRBJ2-1, with TRBD2 matching 10 bases. Trimming cost V 4 bases and J 6 bases; bases outside gene matches: 10. CDR1 is SGDLS and CDR2 is YYNGEE in the germline V gene. This CDR3 region has 16 residues. The CDR3, as DNA: TGTGCCAGCAGCCCCCAAAGCGGGAGGGCCACCAATGAGCAGTTCTTC. This translates into CASSPQSGRATNEQFF.

V usage is TRBV5-1 and J usage is TRBJ2-7; D possibly corresponds to TRBD2 (5 bases). The CDR3 covers 13 residues. V shed 7 bases and J shed 3 bases, with 14 bases lying between them. Germline V gene sequence: CDR1 SGHRS, CDR2 YFSETQ. The DNA of the CDR3 is TGCGCCAGCGGGTCGGGATCCTACTACGAGCAGTACTTC. It is translated as CASGSGSYYEQYF.